What follows are 13 T cell receptor beta chains derived from one specimen sequenced in a study of blood T cell repertoires in COVID-19. TCRdb's table, derived via immunoSEQ multiplex PCR, lists solely in-frame clones and lacks some. The table has more than 85,000 clones, around 80% seen once; the top ten hold around 22%. The specimen sequenced was peripheral blood. The receptors come from a man between 65 and 85 years old with acute or convalescent COVID-19.

V and J are TRBV9 and TRBJ2-1, with 8 bases aligning to TRBD2. The CDR3 runs 17 residues. Germline-derived CDR1 and CDR2 are SGDLS and YYNGEE. V was pared by 4 bases and J by 7 bases, with 16 bases of the junction left unmatched. CDR3 in amino acids: CASSRWLGTRGTNEQFF. CDR3 bases: TGTGCCAGCAGCCGGTGGTTGGGGACTAGAGGGACGAATGAGCAGTTCTTC. The variable domain in full, with the rest retrieved from reference TRBV9 and TRBJ2-1, is DSGVTQTPKHLITATGQRVTLRCSPRSGDLSVYWYQQSLDQGLQFLIQYYNGEERAKGNILERFSAQQFPDLHSELNLSSLELGDSALYFCASSRWLGTRGTNEQFFGPGTRLTVL.

This chain links TRBV7-9 with TRBJ1-4; 8 nucleotides align to TRBD1. From germline, CDR1 is SEHNR and CDR2 FQNEAQ (reference sequence). This CDR3 is built from 15 residues. Unmatched junction bases numbered 9, after V lost 6 bases and J lost 6 bases. This CDR3 reads CASSLLRGRYEKLFF. The CDR3 nucleotides are TGTGCCAGCAGTCTTCTCAGGGGGCGGTATGAAAAACTGTTTTTT.

The gene calls are TRBV28 and TRBJ1-5, with 7 bases aligning to TRBD1. The germline V gene encodes CDR1 MDHEN and CDR2 SYDVKM. V lost 3 bases and J lost 5; bases outside the gene matches: 7. This CDR3 is built from 15 residues. Here the CDR3 DNA reads TGTGCCAGCAGTTTTCCAGGGGGGAGTCATCAGCCCCAGCATTTT. Translated, it gives CASSFPGGSHQPQHF.

The chain uses TRBV12-3 or TRBV12-4 and TRBJ1-3; perhaps TRBD1 as D (6 bases). The CDR3 has 12 residues. Deletions cut 8 bases from V and 4 bases from J, with 9 bases between. This CDR3 is CASYRDGNTIYF. Written as DNA, the CDR3 is TGTGCCAGCTACAGGGACGGAAACACCATATATTTT.

This clone occurred a few times. The chain combines TRBV11-2 with TRBJ2-7; D uncertain. Germline V lookup: CDR1 SGHAT, CDR2 FQNNGV. There are 15 residues in the CDR3. V was shortened by 8 bases and J by 1 base, with 18 bases between the two germline ends. Written as DNA, the CDR3 is TGTGCCAGCCATCTGGGTATCGGGTCGTCCTACGAGCAGTACTTC. Its translation is CASHLGIGSSYEQYF.

The chain recombines TRBV11-3 with TRBJ2-1, with TRBD2 identical over 11 bases. This CDR3 has 18 amino acids. V lost 2 bases to trimming and J lost 7 bases; unmatched junction nucleotides: 13. Germline CDR1 reads SGHNT; CDR2 reads YENEEA. The CDR3 nucleotides are TGTGCCAGCAGCTTAACTAGCGGGAGTAATTACGGTCAAAATGAGCAGTTCTTC. It is translated as CASSLTSGSNYGQNEQFF.

The CDR3 protein is CASSAQTGPAEKLFF. For the CDR3, the DNA is TGTGCCAGCAGTGCGCAGACAGGGCCGGCCGAAAAACTGTTTTTT. The chain is built from TRBV28 and TRBJ1-4; 7 bases match TRBD1. V trimming: 5 bases; J trimming: 8 bases; junction bases outside the gene matches: 11. The CDR3 consists of 15 residues. Germline values: CDR1 MDHEN, CDR2 SYDVKM. Supplemented by reference TRBV28 and TRBJ1-4, the full variable domain reads DVKVTQSSRYLVKRTGEKVFLECVQDMDHENMFWYRQDPGLGLRLIYFSYDVKMKEKGDIPEGYSVSREKKERFSLILESASTNQTSMYLCASSAQTGPAEKLFFGSGTQLSVL.

This clone has only a few counts. The chain combines TRBV7-8 with TRBJ1-3, with 11 bases that match TRBD1. V gave up 4 bases and J gave up 2 bases; unmatched junction bases: 10. CDR3 length: 18 amino acids. Germline V gene data show CDR1 as SGHVS and CDR2 as FQNEAQ. CDR3 bases: TGTGCCAGCAGCTGGGGCACCGGACAGGGGGCAACTGGAAACACCATATATTTT. This translates into CASSWGTGQGATGNTIYF. The variable domain in full, completed from reference TRBV7-8 and TRBJ1-3, reads GAGVSQSPRYKVAKRGQDVALRCDPISGHVSLFWYQQALGQGPEFLTYFQNEAQLDKSGLPSDRFFAERPEGSVSTLKIQRTQQEDSAVYLCASSWGTGQGATGNTIYFGEGSWLTVV.

This clone was counted many times. The genes are TRBV28 and TRBJ2-7; 8 positions match TRBD1. CDR3 length equals 15 residues. V dropped 5 bases and J dropped 7; count of bases not matched to a gene: 13. Germline V lookup: CDR1 MDHEN, CDR2 SYDVKM. The CDR3 sequence: CASSTSPGQAGEQYF. The CDR3 bases are TGTGCCAGCAGTACTTCCCCGGGACAGGCGGGGGAGCAGTACTTC. The whole variable domain, filled in from reference TRBV28 and TRBJ2-7, reads DVKVTQSSRYLVKRTGEKVFLECVQDMDHENMFWYRQDPGLGLRLIYFSYDVKMKEKGDIPEGYSVSREKKERFSLILESASTNQTSMYLCASSTSPGQAGEQYFGPGTRLTVT.

The V gene is TRBV2, the J gene TRBJ1-2, with TRBD1 matching over 9 bases. This CDR3 is built from 13 residues. V shed 7 bases and J 6 bases; nucleotides not matched to a gene: 6. The germline V gene encodes CDR1 SNHLY and CDR2 FYNNEI. The CDR3 here is CASTRDRANGYTF. The CDR3 coding sequence is TGTGCCAGCACCCGGGACAGGGCCAATGGCTACACCTTC.

This clone is a singleton in its sample. V and J are TRBV18 and TRBJ2-1; 8 nucleotides line up with TRBD1. Per the germline V gene, CDR1 is KGHSH and CDR2 is LQKENI. This CDR3 contains 15 residues. V trimming: 6 bases; J trimming: 4 bases; junction bases outside the gene matches: 8. CDR3 sequence reads: CASSRRGQVYNEQFF. The DNA for the CDR3 is TGTGCCAGCTCTCGCCGGGGACAGGTTTACAATGAGCAGTTCTTC.

CDR3 loop: CASSFGTVNQPQHF. The CDR3 region has the DNA TGTGCCAGCAGTTTCGGGACAGTCAATCAGCCCCAGCATTTT. The chain combines TRBV6-2 or TRBV6-3 with TRBJ1-5; 7 bases line up with TRBD1. This CDR3 has 14 residues. Germline V gives CDR1 MNHEY, CDR2 SVGEGT. Trimming took 4 bases from V and 3 from J; bases not matched to a gene: 3.

DNA of the CDR3: TGTGCCAGCAGCTTAGCGCTGTTGAATAGGGCAGGGGGCGGTCAGCCCCAGCATTTT. The encoded protein is CASSLALLNRAGGGQPQHF. The V gene is TRBV7-2, the J gene TRBJ1-5, with 8 bases lining up with TRBD1. This CDR3 contains 19 residues. The V and J ends lost 0 bases and 6 bases, in that order; junction bases with no gene match: 16. CDR1 is SGHTA and CDR2 is FQGNSA in the germline V gene.